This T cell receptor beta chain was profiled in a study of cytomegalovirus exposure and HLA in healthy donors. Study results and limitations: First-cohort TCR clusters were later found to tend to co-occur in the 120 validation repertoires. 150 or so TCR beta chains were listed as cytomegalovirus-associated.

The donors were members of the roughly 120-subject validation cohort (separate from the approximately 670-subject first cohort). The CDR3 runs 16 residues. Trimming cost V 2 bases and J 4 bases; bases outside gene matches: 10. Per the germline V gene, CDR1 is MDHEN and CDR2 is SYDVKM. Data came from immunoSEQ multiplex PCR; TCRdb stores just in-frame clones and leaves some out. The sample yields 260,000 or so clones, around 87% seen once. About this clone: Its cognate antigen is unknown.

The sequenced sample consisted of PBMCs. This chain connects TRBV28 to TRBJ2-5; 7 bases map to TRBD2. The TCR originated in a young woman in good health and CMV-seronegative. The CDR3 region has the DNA TGTGCCAGCAGTTTAGCGGGAGTAGGTAGTGGAGAGACCCAGTACTTC. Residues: CASSLAGVGSGETQYF.